This is a list of T cell receptor beta chains from one sample in a study of tumor-infiltrating lymphocytes in glioblastoma multiforme. TCRdb re-analysed the multiplex PCR reads in MiXCR, keeping a single row per CDR3 protein. The sample includes about 10,000 distinct CDR3 sequences, 55% to 80% of them seen just once. Sequenced: brain tumor tissue. These receptors all stem from a male donor with glioblastoma. The conserved cysteine and the conserved F or W are not part of the CDR3 here. A D gene is named only where the DNA matches it firmly. Clone size is given for some rows only: seen once, a few or many times, or a class if the clone is expanded.

size	D	V	CDR3
medium-sized	TRBD1	TRBV10-1	ASSGIGTGDLYEQY
many	.	TRBV24-1	ATSDLRRAF
.	.	TRBV10-3	AISGSHTGGDTQY
.	TRBD1	TRBV28	ASSLSPLGQGVAEAF
.	.	TRBV6-5	ASSYTVSGELF
.	.	TRBV9	TSSAVLVGVDEQF
few	.	TRBV12-3/TRBV12-4	ASTLGHNEQF
.	.	TRBV9	ASSVSGVRSAEAF
few	.	TRBV30	AWGPGGAHNEQF
.	.	TRBV20-1	SVDTVYPTDSQY
few	.	TRBV12-3/TRBV12-4	ASSLSWGAEAF
few	.	TRBV13	ASSLRGRLVPDTQY
many	TRBD2	TRBV7-8	ASSLLVAGGNTGELF
.	TRBD1	TRBV5-1	ASSGDRGAKASTDTQY
.	.	TRBV10-3	DIRAGGNYEQY
once	TRBD1	TRBV6-1	ASFLDRGQSYEQY
.	.	TRBV20-1	SARGSGPLTGEQY
.	.	TRBV20-1	STRSFVLGGFGETQY
.	.	TRBV4-2	ASSQDLASNQPQH
.	TRBD2	TRBV7-8	ASCLAASGSNEQF
.	.	TRBV5-1	ASKASGSETDTQH
.	TRBD2	TRBV29-1	SGGIGSGSTGELF
.	.	TRBV4-2	AISQEWASGTTNTHY
.	.	TRBV29-1	SVERVQTGELF
.	.	TRBV29-1	SVDQPGGVEQF
.	.	TRBV7-3	ASSFAGDSEAF
.	.	TRBV29-1	SVEGLPEKTYEQY
.	.	TRBV4-1	ASSHYMGRTYEQY
.	.	TRBV29-1	SVGQMTGDQY
once	TRBD2	TRBV20-1	SALGSDGRAREQY
.	TRBD2	TRBV12-3/TRBV12-4	ASSSGLAGLGTQY